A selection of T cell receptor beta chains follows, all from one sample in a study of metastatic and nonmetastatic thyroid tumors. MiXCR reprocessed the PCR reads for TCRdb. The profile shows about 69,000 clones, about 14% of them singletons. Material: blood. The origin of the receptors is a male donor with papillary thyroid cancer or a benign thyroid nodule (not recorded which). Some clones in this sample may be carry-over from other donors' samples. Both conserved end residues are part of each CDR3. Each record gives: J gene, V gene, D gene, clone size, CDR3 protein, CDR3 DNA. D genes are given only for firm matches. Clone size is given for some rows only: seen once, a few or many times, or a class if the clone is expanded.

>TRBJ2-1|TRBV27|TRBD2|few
CASSQLVGTSSYNEQFF
TGTGCCAGCAGTCAACTAGTTGGGACTAGCTCCTACAATGAGCAGTTCTTC
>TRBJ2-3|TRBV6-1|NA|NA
CASIGRAGRYF
TGTGCCAGCATAGGAAGGGCCGGTCGTTATTTT
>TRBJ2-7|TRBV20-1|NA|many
CSARRLVGLYEQYF
TGCAGTGCTAGAAGACTAGTAGGGTTGTACGAGCAGTACTTC
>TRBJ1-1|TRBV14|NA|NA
CASSQEGNTEAFF
TGTGCCAGTAGCCAAGAGGGAAACACTGAAGCTTTCTTT
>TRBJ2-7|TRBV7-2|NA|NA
CASSLSAAVGREQYF
TGTGCCAGCAGCTTATCAGCGGCGGTGGGGCGCGAGCAGTACTTC
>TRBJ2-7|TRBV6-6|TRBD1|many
CASSYSGQGYEQYF
TGTGCCAGCAGTTACTCGGGACAGGGGTACGAGCAGTACTTC
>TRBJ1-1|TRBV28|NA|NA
CARVPRYTGGTEAFF
TGTGCCAGGGTACCGCGATACACGGGAGGCACTGAAGCTTTCTTT
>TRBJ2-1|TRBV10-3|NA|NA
CAISYASRDNEQFF
TGTGCCATCAGTTATGCTAGCCGCGACAATGAGCAGTTCTTC
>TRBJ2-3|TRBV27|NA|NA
CASSSSQGGGVDTQYF
TGTGCCAGCAGTTCCTCCCAGGGTGGGGGCGTAGATACGCAGTATTTT
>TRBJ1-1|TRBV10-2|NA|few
CASSETICWTGGTEAFF
TGCGCCAGCAGTGAGACTATATGTTGGACGGGGGGCACTGAAGCTTTCTTT
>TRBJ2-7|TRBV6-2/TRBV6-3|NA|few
CASSHTTLGAPYEQYF
TGTGCCAGCAGTCACACTACACTCGGAGCCCCCTACGAGCAGTACTTC
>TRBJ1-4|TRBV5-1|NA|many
CASSPDSGYEKLFF
TGCGCCAGCAGCCCTGACAGTGGGTATGAAAAACTGTTTTTT
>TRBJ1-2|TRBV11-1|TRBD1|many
CASTRQGNYGYTF
TGTGCCAGCACACGACAGGGGAACTATGGCTACACCTTC
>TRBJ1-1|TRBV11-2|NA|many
CASSLDGRENTEAFF
TGTGCCAGCAGCTTAGACGGCAGGGAGAACACTGAAGCTTTCTTT
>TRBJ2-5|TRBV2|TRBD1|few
CASSDGQGKENQYF
TGTGCCAGCTCAGACGGACAGGGGAAAGAGAACCAGTACTTC
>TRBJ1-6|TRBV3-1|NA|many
CASSQISVEPPLHF
TGTGCCAGCAGCCAAATATCCGTCGAGCCACCCCTCCACTTT
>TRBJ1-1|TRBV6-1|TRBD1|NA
CASRAPGGTAFF
TGTGCCAGCAGAGCGCCAGGGGGGACCGCTTTCTTT
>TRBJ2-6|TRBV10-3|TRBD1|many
CAIRQFPGQGGANVLTF
TGTGCCATCAGGCAATTCCCGGGACAGGGAGGGGCCAACGTCCTGACTTTC
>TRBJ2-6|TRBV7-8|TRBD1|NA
CASSFETGGGGANVLTF
TGTGCCAGCAGCTTTGAGACAGGGGGCGGTGGGGCCAACGTCCTGACTTTC
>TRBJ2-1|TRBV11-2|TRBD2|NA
CASNDGTSVRLEQFF
TGTGCCAGCAACGACGGGACTAGCGTTAGACTTGAGCAGTTCTTC
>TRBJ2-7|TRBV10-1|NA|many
CASSERGEREQYF
TGCGCCAGCAGTGAGAGGGGGGAACGCGAGCAGTACTTC
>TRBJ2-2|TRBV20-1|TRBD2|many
CSATWAGGTGELFF
TGCAGTGCTACGTGGGCGGGAGGGACCGGGGAGCTGTTTTTT
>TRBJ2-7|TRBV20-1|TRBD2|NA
CSATGTSGVRYEQYF
TGCAGTGCTACCGGGACTAGCGGGGTTAGGTACGAGCAGTACTTC
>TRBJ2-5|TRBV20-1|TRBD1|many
CSARGAQQGVFSETQYF
TGCAGTGCTAGAGGGGCTCAACAGGGGGTTTTCTCCGAGACCCAGTACTTC
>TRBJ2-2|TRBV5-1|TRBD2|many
CASSPGLAKNTGELFF
TGCGCCAGCAGCCCGGGACTAGCGAAAAACACCGGGGAGCTGTTTTTT
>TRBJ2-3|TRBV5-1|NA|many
CASSSGTAGDTQYF
TGCGCCAGCAGCTCCGGGACGGCGGGGGATACGCAGTATTTT
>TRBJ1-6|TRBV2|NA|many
CASIEREVNSPLHF
TGTGCCAGCATTGAACGGGAAGTAAATTCACCCCTCCACTTT